What follows are 6 T cell receptor beta chains derived from one specimen sequenced in a study of blood T cell repertoires in COVID-19. The protocol was immunoSEQ multiplex PCR, while the TCRdb copy is restricted to in-frame clones and leaves out a portion. The sample holds some 96,000 clones, roughly 80% seen once. The sequenced sample was peripheral blood. Receptor source: a human donor in a cohort sampled during active COVID-19.

V and J are TRBV18 and TRBJ1-2; D perhaps matches TRBD1 (5 bases). V lost 1 base and J lost 6, with 18 bases in between. The germline CDR1 and CDR2 sequences are KGHSH and LQKENI. The CDR3 is made up of 16 amino acids. This CDR3 reads CASSPQTDVRENGYTF. In nucleotides, the CDR3 is TGTGCCAGCTCACCACAGACAGACGTCCGAGAAAATGGCTACACCTTC.

This clone appeared once. The rearrangement links TRBV3-1 (or the pseudogene TRBV3-2) to TRBJ1-1; 7 nucleotides match TRBD1. V shed 1 base, J shed 7 bases, and the junction held 3 bases outside the gene matches. The CDR3 totals 13 residues. Germline-derived CDR1 and CDR2 are LGHDT and YNNKEL (reference sequence). CDR3 coding DNA: TGTGCCAGCAGCCAAGGTCGACAGGGTGAAGCTTTCTTT. Protein sequence: CASSQGRQGEAFF.

This clone was detected a few times. V usage is TRBV30 and J usage is TRBJ2-7, with D tentatively TRBD1 (6 bases). This CDR3 has 13 residues. Trimming left V 5 bases short and J 6 bases short, with 17 bases between. Per the germline V gene, CDR1 is GTSNPN and CDR2 is SVGIG (reference sequence). CDR3 region: CAWSWDNSGEQYF. In DNA, the CDR3 is TGTGCCTGGTCTTGGGACAATTCGGGCGAGCAGTACTTC. The variable domain in full, completed from reference TRBV30 and TRBJ2-7, reads SQTIHQWPATLVQPVGSPLSLECTVEGTSNPNLYWYRQAAGRGLQLLFYSVGIGQISSEVPQNLSASRPQDRQFILSSKKLLLSDSGFYLCAWSWDNSGEQYFGPGTRLTVT.

J is TRBJ1-4 and V is TRBV7-2; the match to TRBD1 covers 8 bases. The V gene end was trimmed by 0 bases and the J gene end by 5 bases; junction bases not matched to a gene: 14. This CDR3 spans 19 amino acids. CDR1 and CDR2 (germline): SGHTA, FQGNSA. The CDR3 region is CASSLAPRSKTGENEKLFF. The CDR3 DNA sequence: TGTGCCAGCAGCTTAGCACCCAGGTCCAAGACAGGGGAAAATGAAAAACTGTTTTTT. Full variable domain (outside the CDR3, taken from reference TRBV7-2 and TRBJ1-4): GAGVSQSPSNKVTEKGKDVELRCDPISGHTALYWYRQSLGQGLEFLIYFQGNSAPDKSGLPSDRFSAERTGGSVSTLTIQRTQQEDSAVYLCASSLAPRSKTGENEKLFFGSGTQLSVL.

The chain is built from TRBV4-3 and TRBJ2-7; TRBD2 matches 10 bases. There are 15 residues in the CDR3. Trimming cost V 4 bases and J 3 bases; bases outside gene matches: 6. Germline CDR1 reads LGHNA; CDR2 reads YSLEER. The CDR3 bases are TGCGCCAGCAGCCCAGGACTAGCGGATCTCTACGAGCAGTACTTC. Translated, it gives CASSPGLADLYEQYF.

This clone was recorded a few times. The rearrangement joins TRBV19 to TRBJ1-4, with D perhaps matching TRBD1 (5 bases). Germline-derived CDR1 and CDR2 are LNHDA and SQIVND (reference sequence). This CDR3 comprises 14 residues. Trimming stripped 5 bases from V and 6 bases from J, with 13 bases between. CDR3 amino acids: CASSDRATDEKLFF. As DNA, the CDR3 is TGTGCCAGTAGTGACAGAGCCACCGATGAAAAACTGTTTTTT.